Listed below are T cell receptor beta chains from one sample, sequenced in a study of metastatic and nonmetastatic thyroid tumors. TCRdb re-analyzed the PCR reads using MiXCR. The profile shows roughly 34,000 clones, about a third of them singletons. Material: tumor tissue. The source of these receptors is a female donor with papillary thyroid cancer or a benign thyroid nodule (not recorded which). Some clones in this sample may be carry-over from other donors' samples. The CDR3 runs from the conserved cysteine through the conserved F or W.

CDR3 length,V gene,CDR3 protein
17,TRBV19,CASSLTTGIHSNQPQHF
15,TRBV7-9,CASSLGDRVDSPLHF
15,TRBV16,CASSQSRGGGNTIYF
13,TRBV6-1,CASFPPLNTEAFF
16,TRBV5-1,CASSISSGFRTDTQYF
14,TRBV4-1,CASSQVHYTGELFF
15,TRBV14,CASSRGLAGIATQYF
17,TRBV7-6,CASTSGGGQGVPYEQYF
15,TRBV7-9,CASSSDSAPDYGYTF
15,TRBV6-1,CASSPGTYLNNEQFF
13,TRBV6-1,CACLRGDTGELFF
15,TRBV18,CASSPGQEDAGELFF
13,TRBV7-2,CASSLAPSQEAFF
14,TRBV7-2,CASSPWGSGNTIYF